This entry is about one T cell receptor (beta chain). Germline lookup yields CDR1 MDHEN and CDR2 SYDVKM. The CDR3 runs 13 residues. V lost 7 bases, J lost 7 bases, and 11 bases lay in between. Sequenced by immunoSEQ multiplex PCR; TCRdb stores in-frame clones only, minus some. The table includes 2 million to 2.5 million clones, nearly 97% detected once. This sample is part of a study of shared clonotypes between healthy human individuals. In the CD4+ fraction, cells were divided into CD45RA+ naive and CD45RA-negative memory subsets. Sequenced input: naive CD4+ T cells sorted from blood. This sample's subset: CD45RA+ positively selected. The chain is built from TRBV28 and TRBJ1-6; D is undetermined. The origin of this receptor is a man in his late teens or twenties in good health. The CDR3 nucleotides read TGTGCCAGCAAGGACGTCGGCAATTCACCCCTCCACTTT. Its protein is CASKDVGNSPLHF. Full variable domain (remainder filled in from reference TRBV28 and TRBJ1-6): DVKVTQSSRYLVKRTGEKVFLECVQDMDHENMFWYRQDPGLGLRLIYFSYDVKMKEKGDIPEGYSVSREKKERFSLILESASTNQTSMYLCASKDVGNSPLHFGNGTRLTVT.